The clone carrying this TCR beta chain was counted at least ten times. Its antigen is unidentified. This specimen comes from a study of neurological immune-mediated disorders. The study's findings and limits: Repertoires from 18 of 34 multiple sclerosis patients grouped phylogenetically into a related-CDR3 cluster, suggesting a possible signature. TCR clonal expansion peaked in HTLV-1-associated myelopathy patients and was lowest in multiple sclerosis patients.

V lost 1 base to trimming and J lost 0 bases; unmatched junction nucleotides: 2. The CDR3 is 14 residues long. CDR1 and CDR2 from the germline V gene are DFQATT and SNEGSKA (reference sequence). TCRdb re-called the 5' RACE reads through MiXCR, storing one row per CDR3 protein. Of 81,000 or so distinct CDR3 sequences in the sample, about 5.5% were seen once. Material for sequencing was PBMCs. The chain joins TRBV20-1 to TRBJ2-7; 8 bases match TRBD2. This clonotype was sampled from a young woman with multiple sclerosis. The CDR3 coding sequence is TGCAGTGCTAGAGTACGGGAGGGCTCCTACGAGCAGTACTTC. Translated, it gives CSARVREGSYEQYF.